The 7 T cell receptor beta chains below come from one sample, sequenced in a study of radiotherapy plus CTLA-4 blockade in lung cancer. Assay: immunoSEQ multiplex PCR; the TCRdb copy retains only in-frame clones and omits some. The table lists approximately 100,000 clones, 82% of them singletons. This sample comprised peripheral blood, obtained from a patient treated with radiotherapy plus ipilimumab. The receptors come from a human donor with non-small cell lung cancer who had a partial response to radiotherapy plus ipilimumab.

This clone showed up just a few times. CDR3 DNA sequence: TGCGCCAGCAGCCAAGGGTTTGGGGGGGATCAGCCCCAGCATTTT. It translates to CASSQGFGGDQPQHF. The V and J genes are TRBV4-3 and TRBJ1-5; TRBD1 might be the D (5 bases). Germline CDR1 LGHNA, CDR2 YSLEER. This CDR3 region has 15 residues. Between the trimmed V and J ends, which lost 1 base and 5 bases, there was a span of 12 bases.

The gene calls are TRBV7-2 and TRBJ2-3, with D possibly being TRBD1 (6 bases). CDR3 length: 11 amino acids. Germline CDR1 and CDR2: SGHTA and FQGNSA. V shed 5 bases and J shed 6 bases, with 6 bases lying between them. The CDR3 is CASSQGDTQYF. DNA of the CDR3: TGTGCCAGCAGCCAGGGGGATACGCAGTATTTT.

The chain uses TRBV6-6 and TRBJ2-2, with unresolved D. The CDR3 runs to 15 residues. CDR1 MNHNY and CDR2 SVGAGI come from the germline V gene (reference sequence). The V gene lost 5 bases and the J gene lost 6 bases, with 16 bases spanning the gap. DNA of the CDR3: TGTGCCAGCAGTCAGAATGGGCCGCGAGCCGGGGAGCTGTTTTTT. Protein sequence: CASSQNGPRAGELFF.

The chain recombines TRBV28 with TRBJ1-5; D may be TRBD1 (5 bases). Germline-derived CDR1 and CDR2 are MDHEN and SYDVKM. V was trimmed by 6 bases and J by 2 bases, leaving 14 bases between them. This CDR3 is built from 15 residues. DNA for the CDR3: TGTGCCAGCAGCCCCGGACAAGTCGGCAATCAGCCCCAGCATTTT. Translation gives CASSPGQVGNQPQHF.

The V and J genes are TRBV11-3 and TRBJ2-5; 14 bases align to TRBD2. The ends lost 5 bases at V and 4 bases at J; junction bases unmatched: 12. CDR1 and CDR2 from the germline V gene are SGHNT and YENEEA. CDR3 length equals 18 residues. This CDR3 reads CASSLTGLAGDPGETQYF. CDR3 DNA sequence: TGTGCCAGCAGCCTTACGGGACTAGCGGGGGATCCTGGAGAGACCCAGTACTTC.

The genes are TRBV28 and TRBJ1-2; D not resolved. The CDR3 has 11 residues. V lost 6 bases and J lost 8, with 10 bases in between. Germline CDR1 and CDR2: MDHEN and SYDVKM. CDR3 nucleotides: TGTGCCAGCAGCCCCTCCTTGGGCTACACCTTC. As protein: CASSPSLGYTF.

This chain joins TRBV9 and TRBJ2-3; D unclear. Germline V gene sequence: CDR1 SGDLS, CDR2 YYNGEE. Trimming left V 0 bases short and J 4 bases short, with 15 bases between. CDR3 length equals 16 residues. The DNA of the CDR3 is TGTGCCAGCAGCGTAGGCGTGAATAGCTGGGCAGATACGCAGTATTTT. This gives the protein CASSVGVNSWADTQYF.